Listed below are T cell receptor beta chains from one sample, sequenced in a study of OX40 agonist ivuxolimab in advanced cancers. Data came from immunoSEQ multiplex PCR; TCRdb stores just in-frame clones and leaves some out. In the table there are 55,000 to 80,000 clones, under 90% of which are singletons. The sequencing used CD4+ or CD8+ T cells sorted from blood, collected in a trial of the OX40 agonist ivuxolimab. The receptors originated from an adult with an advanced solid tumor such as melanoma, head and neck, liver or kidney cancer. Each CDR3 is given with its conserved first and last residue. A D gene is named only where the DNA matches it firmly. Some rows mark clone size as missing; the rest say once, few, many or name a class of expanded clone.

TRBV15	TRBJ1-5	once	.	CATSIGALIYSNQPQHF	TGTGCCACCAGCATCGGGGCGCTTATTTATAGCAATCAGCCCCAGCATTTT
TRBV2	TRBJ2-6	few	.	CASRSNRDGANVLTF	TGTGCCAGCAGGTCTAACAGGGATGGGGCCAACGTCCTGACTTTC
TRBV6-6	TRBJ2-7	.	.	CASSYSKYHYEQYF	TGTGCCAGCAGTTACTCGAAGTACCACTACGAGCAGTACTTC
TRBV27	TRBJ1-2	.	.	CASRPGPRRGHGYTF	TGTGCCAGCAGGCCTGGGCCTCGACGGGGCCATGGCTACACCTTC
TRBV19	TRBJ1-4	once	TRBD1	CASRDRGRAPNEKLFF	TGTGCCAGTAGAGACAGGGGGCGTGCCCCAAATGAAAAACTGTTTTTT
TRBV11-3	TRBJ1-1	.	TRBD1	CASSLGVRGDTEAFF	TGTGCCAGCAGCTTAGGAGTCAGGGGGGACACTGAAGCTTTCTTT
TRBV5-1	TRBJ1-2	.	.	CASSLNDNSWTAANYGYTF	TGCGCCAGCAGCCTTAACGATAACTCTTGGACGGCAGCTAACTATGGCTACACCTTC
TRBV6-5	TRBJ1-1	.	.	CASSYSIVGNAEAFF	TGTGCCAGCAGTTACTCGATAGTAGGGAATGCCGAAGCTTTCTTT
TRBV15	TRBJ2-2	.	.	CATSRDQGLHQTWELFF	TGTGCCACCAGCAGAGATCAGGGGCTCCACCAGACGTGGGAGCTGTTTTTT
TRBV11-2	TRBJ1-1	.	.	CASSLEGGSEAFF	TGTGCCAGCAGCTTAGAAGGGGGGTCTGAAGCTTTCTTT
TRBV5-8	TRBJ2-3	.	TRBD1	CASSLRQGTDTQYF	TGTGCCAGCAGCTTGAGACAGGGAACAGATACGCAGTATTTT
TRBV11-3	TRBJ2-3	.	.	CASSLVTGRGDTQYF	TGTGCCAGCAGCTTAGTCACAGGGCGGGGGGATACGCAGTATTTT
TRBV28	TRBJ2-3	.	TRBD2	CAAREREGTDTQYF	TGTGCCGCTAGAGAGCGGGAGGGCACAGATACGCAGTATTTT
TRBV7-3	TRBJ2-2	.	TRBD1	CASSLGQGSRTGELFF	TGTGCCAGCAGCTTAGGACAGGGGAGTAGGACCGGGGAGCTGTTTTTT
TRBV30	TRBJ1-2	.	.	CAWSVGRDYGYTF	TGTGCCTGGAGTGTAGGCAGGGACTATGGCTACACCTTC
TRBV29-1	TRBJ2-3	.	.	CSVDTGSTDTQYF	TGCAGCGTTGACACGGGGAGCACAGATACGCAGTATTTT
TRBV9	TRBJ1-1	.	TRBD1	CASRGLRDRGESEAFF	TGTGCCAGCAGAGGACTTCGCGACAGGGGAGAGTCTGAAGCTTTCTTT
TRBV10-3	TRBJ2-3	.	TRBD1	CAISPGGTGIDTQYF	TGTGCCATCAGCCCAGGGGGGACAGGGATCGATACGCAGTATTTT
TRBV28	TRBJ2-7	.	.	CASSLLYEQYF	TGTGCCAGCAGTCTTCTATACGAGCAGTACTTC
TRBV19	TRBJ2-5	.	.	CASSEGETQYF	TGTGCCAGTAGTGAGGGGGAGACCCAGTACTTC
TRBV23-1	TRBJ2-7	.	.	CASISKGRPYEQYF	TGCGCCAGCATCTCAAAAGGAAGGCCCTACGAGCAGTACTTC
TRBV6-5	TRBJ2-7	.	.	CASSTYRGAYEQYF	TGTGCCAGCAGTACCTATCGGGGCGCCTACGAGCAGTACTTC
TRBV30	TRBJ1-6	.	.	CAWARSPSSYNSPLHF	TGTGCCTGGGCAAGGTCTCCCAGCTCCTATAATTCACCCCTCCACTTT
TRBV13	TRBJ2-1	.	TRBD2	CASSPRRGLAGGPGYNEQFF	TGTGCCAGCAGCCCCCGTCGGGGTCTAGCGGGAGGGCCGGGATACAATGAGCAGTTCTTC
TRBV27	TRBJ2-7	.	.	CASSQQRLGRGGSYEQYF	TGTGCCAGCAGTCAACAAAGGCTCGGCAGGGGGGGATCCTACGAGCAGTACTTC